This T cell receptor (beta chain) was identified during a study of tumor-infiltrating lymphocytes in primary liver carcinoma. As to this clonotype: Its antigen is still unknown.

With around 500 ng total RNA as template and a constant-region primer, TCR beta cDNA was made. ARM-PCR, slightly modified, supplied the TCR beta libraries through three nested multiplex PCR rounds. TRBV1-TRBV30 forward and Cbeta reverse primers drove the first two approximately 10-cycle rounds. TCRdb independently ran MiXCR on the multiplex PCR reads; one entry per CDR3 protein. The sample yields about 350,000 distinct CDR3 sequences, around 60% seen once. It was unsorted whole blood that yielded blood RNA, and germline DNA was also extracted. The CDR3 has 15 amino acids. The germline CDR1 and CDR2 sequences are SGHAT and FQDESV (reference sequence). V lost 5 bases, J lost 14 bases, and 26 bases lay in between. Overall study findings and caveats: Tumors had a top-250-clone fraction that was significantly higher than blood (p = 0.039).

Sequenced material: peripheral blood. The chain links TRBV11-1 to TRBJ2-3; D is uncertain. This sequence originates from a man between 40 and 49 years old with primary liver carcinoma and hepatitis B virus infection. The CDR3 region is CASSLLLPPTDTPYF. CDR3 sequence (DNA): TGTGCCAGCAGCCTCTTGCTACCCCCCACAGATACACCGTATTTT.